The 20 T cell receptor delta chains below come from one sample, sequenced in a study of gamma-delta chains in newborns, infants, children. TCRdb re-called the reads using CATT. The top ten clones hold about an eighth of a sample with 4,000 to 6,000 delta-chain clones, less than 3.5% of them seen once. Material: blood. The source is a child who was a newborn, infant or young child, either healthy, febrile or measles-vaccinated (not recorded which).

About this clone: Just one base apart from a much larger clone, this may be a read error. The chain has TRDV2 and TRDJ2, with 13 positions matching TRDD3. TCRdb leaves out the J gene; it was filled in here by matching the DNA to germline. Germline CDR1 is GEAIGNYY and CDR2 is EKD. The CDR3 runs to 15 residues. CDR3 sequence: CACDKLGDTTAQLFF. In DNA form, the CDR3 reads TGTGCCTGTGACAAACTGGGGGATACGACAGCGCAACTCTTCTTT.

The rearrangement links TRDV2 to TRDJ2; 8 bases match TRDD3. This CDR3 has 16 amino acids. Looked up from germline, CDR1 is GEAIGNYY and CDR2 is EKD. V lost 3 bases and J lost 0; bases outside the gene matches: 5. This chain's CDR3 is CACDVLGGPLTAQLFF. For the CDR3, the DNA is TGTGCCTGTGACGTACTGGGGGGCCCTTTGACAGCACAACTCTTCTTT.

This clone occurred a few times. The chain is built from TRDV2 and TRDJ3; D not certain. CDR3 length equals 15 residues. V dropped 3 bases and J dropped 2 bases, with 7 bases sitting between them. Looked up from germline, CDR1 is GEAIGNYY and CDR2 is EKD. The CDR3 loop is CACDYLAWDTRQMFF. Here the CDR3 DNA reads TGTGCCTGTGACTACTTGGCCTGGGACACCCGACAGATGTTTTTC.

Without a V gene call, the J gene is given as TRDJ1; the D call of TRDD3 is as the table states it, not checked on the DNA. This CDR3 is built from 14 residues. DNA for the CDR3: TGTGCCTTCCCCGCCTCTGGGGGATACGATAAACTCATCTTT. Encoded protein: CAFPASGGYDKLIF.

This clone came up a few times. The CDR3 sequence: CAFRNFLRNGGHTDKLIF. The CDR3 nucleotides read TGTGCCTTCCGAAACTTCCTACGTAATGGGGGACACACCGATAAACTCATCTTT. V usage is TRDV3 and J usage is TRDJ1; tentatively, D is TRDD2 (8 bases). There are 18 residues in the CDR3. V lost 3 bases and J lost 0, with 26 bases in between. Germline V CDR1 and CDR2: TVYSNPD, GDNSRS (reference sequence).

The genes are TRAV29/DV5 and TRDJ1, with 9 bases aligning to TRDD3. The CDR3 loop spans 23 amino acids. Germline V gives CDR1 NSMFDY, CDR2 ISSIKDK. V shed 0 bases, J shed 0 bases, and the junction held 27 bases outside the gene matches. CDR3 region: CAASAWGYAQRWMGDMDTDKLIF. The CDR3 DNA reads as TGTGCAGCAAGCGCGTGGGGCTACGCTCAACGTTGGATGGGGGATATGGACACCGATAAACTCATCTTT.

Points on this clone: A far larger clone is just one base off, so this is likely a read error. The chain is built from TRDV2 and TRDJ3, with 7 bases identical to TRDD3. The V segment lost 0 bases and the J segment 0 bases; nucleotides outside the gene matches: 4. The CDR3 consists of 18 residues. Germline V gene lookup returns CDR1 GEAIGNYY and CDR2 EKD. The CDR3 is CACDTVGGHSWDTRQMFF. The CDR3, as DNA: TGTGCCTGTGACACCGTTGGGGGACACTCCTGGGACACCCGACAGATGTTTTTC.

This rearrangement joins TRDV2 to TRDJ3; 10 nucleotides line up with TRDD3. With 0 bases clipped from V and 3 bases from J, the junction kept 4 bases outside the gene matches. The CDR3 length is 18 residues. CDR1 GEAIGNYY and CDR2 EKD come from the germline V gene. Here the CDR3 reads CACDTGRGIRWDTRQMFF. For the CDR3, the DNA is TGTGCCTGTGACACCGGGCGGGGGATACGCTGGGACACCCGACAGATGTTTTTC.

This clone is labeled large. The V call is TRDV2, the J call TRDJ1; 8 bases fit TRDD3. Trimming cost V 0 bases and J 4 bases; bases outside gene matches: 0. There are 13 residues in the CDR3. CDR1 and CDR2 from the germline V gene are GEAIGNYY and EKD. The DNA of the CDR3 is TGTGCCTGTGACACCTGGGGGATCGATAAACTCATCTTT. It encodes CACDTWGIDKLIF.

This clone was detected only a few times. The chain carries TRDV2 and TRDJ3; 10 nucleotides agree with TRDD3. Germline CDR1 and CDR2: GEAIGNYY and EKD. Trimming took 0 bases from V and 0 from J; bases not matched to a gene: 4. The CDR3 contains 19 residues. The CDR3 DNA reads as TGTGCCTGTGACACCGTGCCTGGGGGATACTCCTGGGACACCCGACAGATGTTTTTC. Protein sequence: CACDTVPGGYSWDTRQMFF.

Within the sample, this clone is medium-sized (0.01 to 0.1%). At the DNA level, this CDR3 is encoded by other sequences in the same sample as well. The chain employs TRDV2 and TRDJ3; 11 bases map to TRDD3. CDR3 length equals 18 residues. CDR1 is GEAIGNYY, CDR2 EKD, per germline. The J segment lost 2 bases and the V segment lost 1 base, leaving 3 bases of the junction unmatched. CDR3 bases: TGTGCCTGTGACACTGGGGGATACGGAACCTGGGACACCCGACAGATGTTTTTC. Translated, it gives CACDTGGYGTWDTRQMFF.

The V and J genes are TRDV1 and TRDJ2, with 12 bases lining up with TRDD3. Germline assignment: CDR1 TSWWSYY and CDR2 QGS. V lost 3 bases and J lost 4; bases outside the gene matches: 27. The CDR3 is 24 amino acids. The CDR3 DNA reads as TGTGCTCTTGGGGATTCTCCCGGCCTCGATTGCTGGGGGATACGCTTCCTTTCGACAGCACAACTCTTCTTT. Its translation is CALGDSPGLDCWGIRFLSTAQLFF.

CDR3 coding DNA: TGTGCCTGTGACAGACTGGGGTACACCGATAAACTCATCTTT. It specifies CACDRLGYTDKLIF. V gene TRDV2 combines with J gene TRDJ1; TRDD3 matches 7 bases. Looked up from germline, CDR1 is GEAIGNYY and CDR2 is EKD. This CDR3 is 14 amino acids long. Trimming removed 2 bases from V and 0 bases from J; junction bases left unmatched: 2.

The gene calls are TRDV2 and TRDJ3; D might be TRDD3 (6 bases). V was shortened by 0 bases and J by 0 bases, with 14 bases between the two germline ends. CDR3 length equals 19 residues. Germline values: CDR1 GEAIGNYY, CDR2 EKD. In DNA form, the CDR3 reads TGTGCCTGTGACACCGCGGATGGGGGCCTCTCCTGGGACACCCGACAGATGTTTTTC. Encoded protein: CACDTADGGLSWDTRQMFF.

V and J are TRAV29/DV5 and TRDJ1, with D possibly matching TRDD2 (9 bases). TCRdb gives no J gene; it was assigned here by matching the DNA to germline. Germline CDR1 is NSMFDY and CDR2 is ISSIKDK. This CDR3 is built from 21 residues. V lost 1 base to trimming and J lost 0 bases, with 31 bases between them. CDR3 DNA: TGTGCAGCAAGCTGGGGTCCTTCCTACCGTACTGGGGGCGCTTACACCGATAAACTCATCTTT. As protein: CAASWGPSYRTGGAYTDKLIF.

This sequence joins TRDV3 and TRDJ1, with 13 bases lining up with TRDD3. The CDR3 length is 21 residues. Trimming took 2 bases from V and 4 from J; bases not matched to a gene: 25. Germline-derived CDR1 and CDR2 are TVYSNPD and GDNSRS (reference sequence). The chain's CDR3 is CAFRVFLSGLLGDTRHDKLIF. The CDR3 DNA sequence: TGTGCCTTTCGAGTCTTCCTCAGTGGACTACTGGGGGATACGCGTCACGATAAACTCATCTTT.

The CDR3 loop is CACDEISNGGYMGTDKLIF. The CDR3 DNA is TGTGCCTGTGACGAAATAAGCAATGGGGGATACATGGGGACCGATAAACTCATCTTT. V usage is TRDV2 and J usage is TRDJ1; the match to TRDD3 covers 10 bases. V lost 3 bases, J lost 2 bases, and 17 bases stayed unmatched. The germline CDR1 and CDR2 sequences are GEAIGNYY and EKD. The CDR3 totals 19 residues.

About this clone: The same CDR3 can be traced to other DNA sequences in this sample. The rearrangement links TRDV2 to TRDJ2; tentative D call: TRDD3 (6 bases). Trimming took off 0 bases at V and 5 bases at J, with 9 bases between the two ends. The CDR3 has 14 residues. CDR1 and CDR2 (germline): GEAIGNYY, EKD. Written as DNA, the CDR3 is TGTGCCTGTGACACCTGGGGGTTAACAGCACAACTCTTCTTT. Translation gives CACDTWGLTAQLFF.

The chain joins TRDV2 to TRDJ3; the match to TRDD3 covers 9 bases. The J gene, left out of TCRdb, was set here by checking the DNA against germline. The CDR3 spans 20 residues. Germline values: CDR1 GEAIGNYY, CDR2 EKD. V was pared by 1 base and J by 0 bases, with 9 bases of the junction left unmatched. The CDR3 reads CACDTVGGYTSSWDTRQMFF. The CDR3 DNA is TGTGCCTGTGACACGGTCGGGGGATACACTAGCTCCTGGGACACCCGACAGATGTTTTTC.

This clone appeared a few times. A much bigger clone sits one base away, suggesting this may be a read error. Within the sample, other DNA sequences also encode this same CDR3. This CDR3 is CACDTVLGDTSSWDTRQMFF. As DNA, the CDR3 is TGTGCCTGTGACACCGTACTGGGGGACACGAGCTCCTGGGACACCCGACAGATGTTTTTC. J is TRDJ3 and V is TRDV2; 9 bases line up with TRDD3. V lost 0 bases, J lost 0 bases, and 8 bases stayed unmatched. The CDR3 loop spans 20 amino acids. CDR1 is GEAIGNYY and CDR2 is EKD in the germline V gene.